Listed below are T cell receptor beta chains from one sample, sequenced in a study of regulatory T cells in long-lasting Graves disease. TCRdb re-called the multiplex PCR reads through MiXCR, storing one row per CDR3 protein. The repertoire holds about 500,000 distinct CDR3 sequences, 12% seen once, with around 10% in the top ten. These data were likewise used in another study, on T cells in Graves' hyperthyroidism and ophthalmopathy.

This specimen was peripheral blood mononuclear cells (PBMCs), taken at new diagnosis, from a patient treated with antithyroid drugs. These receptors were obtained from a woman under 40 with Graves disease. CDR3s include the opening cysteine and the closing phenylalanine or tryptophan. D genes are given only for firm matches. For some rows the clone size is stated as once, few or many, or as a class when expanded; others skip it.

>.|14|TRBJ2-2|TRBV6-4|.
CASSRGPGTGELFF
TGTGCCAGCAGTCGAGGGCCGGGGACCGGGGAGCTGTTTTTT
>many|12|TRBJ2-1|TRBV9|.
CASSPTFSEQFF
TGTGCCAGCAGCCCCACATTTAGTGAGCAGTTCTTC
>many|14|TRBJ1-2|TRBV20-1|.
CSANLKGGGNGYTF
TGCAGTGCCAATTTAAAGGGGGGGGGGAATGGCTACACCTTC
>many|14|TRBJ1-5|TRBV16|.
CASSLDSGNQPQHF
TGTGCCAGCAGCCTGGATAGCGGCAATCAGCCCCAGCATTTT
>many|16|TRBJ2-7|TRBV20-1|TRBD2
CSIGLAGPQGIYEQYF
TGCAGCATTGGACTAGCGGGTCCCCAGGGGATCTACGAGCAGTACTTC
>many|13|TRBJ1-1|TRBV12-3/TRBV12-4|.
CASSPSGPVEAFF
TGTGCCAGCAGTCCCTCAGGACCGGTTGAAGCTTTCTTT
>many|13|TRBJ2-2|TRBV7-9|.
CASSPRDSGELFF
TGTGCCAGCAGCCCCAGGGACTCAGGGGAGCTGTTTTTT
>many|13|TRBJ2-3|TRBV6-2/TRBV6-3|TRBD2
CASTLAPTDTQYF
TGTGCCAGCACACTAGCGCCTACAGATACGCAGTATTTT
>.|13|TRBJ2-5|TRBV28|.
CASGFGGQETQYF
TGTGCCAGCGGTTTCGGGGGCCAAGAGACCCAGTACTTC
>many|14|TRBJ1-1|TRBV6-5|.
CASSYGRRVTEAFF
TGTGCCAGCAGTTACGGGCGGCGCGTCACTGAAGCTTTCTTT
>few|18|TRBJ2-1|TRBV27|TRBD2
CASSSRSGGRPAYNEQFF
TGTGCCAGCAGCTCAAGATCGGGCGGGAGGCCCGCGTACAATGAGCAGTTCTTC
>.|15|TRBJ2-5|TRBV20-1|TRBD2
CSARDGGRAEETQYF
TGCAGTGCTAGAGACGGCGGGAGGGCCGAAGAGACCCAGTACTTC
>.|14|TRBJ1-1|TRBV20-1|.
CSASPLSWNTEAFF
TGCAGTGCTAGCCCCTTAAGTTGGAACACTGAAGCTTTCTTT
>many|15|TRBJ1-1|TRBV2|TRBD1
CASSPPTGGGTEAFF
TGTGCCAGCAGTCCCCCGACAGGGGGCGGCACTGAAGCTTTCTTT
>many|12|TRBJ1-1|TRBV28|.
CASSLLLAEAFF
TGTGCCAGCAGTTTATTATTGGCGGAAGCTTTCTTT
>.|13|TRBJ2-7|TRBV6-2/TRBV6-3|TRBD1
CASSGGQGARWYF
TGTGCCAGCAGCGGAGGACAGGGGGCGCGGTGGTACTTC
>many|14|TRBJ1-6|TRBV25-1|TRBD1
CASSERTGRSPLHF
TGTGCCAGCAGTGAACGGACAGGGAGATCACCCCTCCACTTT
>few|13|TRBJ1-2|TRBV29-1|.
CSVDVGEGYGYTF
TGCAGCGTTGACGTTGGGGAGGGCTATGGCTACACCTTC
>.|13|TRBJ2-7|TRBV5-1|.
CASSVGDLYEQSF
TGCGCCAGCAGCGTAGGGGATCTCTACGAGCAGTCCTTC
>.|15|TRBJ2-3|TRBV4-3|.
CASSQDPASTDTQYF
TGCGCCAGCAGCCAAGATCCGGCTAGCACAGATACGCAGTATTTT
>many|14|TRBJ2-5|TRBV5-5|.
CASSSRRNQETQYF
TGTGCCAGCAGCTCCAGACGGAACCAAGAGACCCAGTACTTC
>.|13|TRBJ1-4|TRBV18|.
CASSLQGNEKLFF
TGTGCCAGCTCATTACAGGGTAATGAAAAACTGTTTTTT
>.|16|TRBJ1-6|TRBV6-1|.
CASTPGWVSYNSPLHF
TGTGCCAGCACCCCCGGGTGGGTCTCCTATAATTCACCCCTCCACTTT
>many|14|TRBJ1-2|TRBV20-1|TRBD1
CSAGKTGASYGYTF
TGCAGTGCTGGGAAGACAGGGGCTAGCTATGGCTACACCTTC
>many|15|TRBJ2-1|TRBV29-1|TRBD2
CSVDLAGGTWDEQFF
TGCAGCGTTGATCTAGCGGGAGGTACCTGGGATGAGCAGTTCTTC
>many|13|TRBJ2-7|TRBV6-5|TRBD2
CASSYGLGYEQYF
TGTGCCAGCAGTTACGGACTAGGGTACGAGCAGTACTTC
>many|16|TRBJ2-3|TRBV2|.
CASSRSVARSTDTQYF
TGTGCCAGCAGTAGATCAGTCGCTCGTAGCACAGATACGCAGTATTTT
>.|15|TRBJ1-1|TRBV19|TRBD1
CASSTAGTVAVGAFF
TGTGCCAGTAGTACGGCCGGGACAGTGGCTGTTGGGGCTTTCTTT
>many|13|TRBJ1-1|TRBV11-2|.
CASSLDGRLEAFF
TGTGCCAGCAGCTTAGATGGTCGGCTTGAAGCTTTCTTT
>few|15|TRBJ2-2|TRBV9|TRBD1
CASSVGQGWTGELFF
TGTGCCAGCAGCGTGGGACAGGGATGGACCGGGGAGCTGTTTTTT
>many|15|TRBJ1-5|TRBV27|.
CASRRAFSDIQPQHF
TGTGCCAGCAGGAGGGCTTTTTCGGACATCCAGCCCCAGCATTTT
>.|16|TRBJ2-1|TRBV4-1|TRBD1
CASSQDDREGYNEQFF
TGCGCCAGCAGCCAAGATGACAGGGAAGGCTACAATGAGCAGTTCTTC
>.|16|TRBJ1-4|TRBV19|.
CASRKEYLATNEKLFF
TGTGCCAGCCGAAAAGAGTATCTTGCAACTAATGAAAAACTGTTTTTT
>.|14|TRBJ2-7|TRBV16|TRBD1
CASTGTGGSYEQYF
TGTGCCAGCACCGGGACAGGGGGCTCCTACGAGCAGTACTTC
>many|14|TRBJ2-7|TRBV6-1|.
CASRSGTPYYEQYF
TGTGCCAGCAGGTCCGGGACCCCGTACTACGAGCAGTACTTC
>.|14|TRBJ1-4|TRBV30|.
CAWSVAGWNEKLFF
TGTGCCTGGAGTGTAGCAGGGTGGAATGAAAAACTGTTTTTT
>few|15|TRBJ2-5|TRBV20-1|TRBD2
CSARDRREGLQTQYF
TGCAGTGCTAGAGATCGGCGGGAGGGCCTCCAGACCCAGTACTTC
>many|16|TRBJ1-5|TRBV20-1|.
CSASSAGWRSNQPQHF
TGCAGTGCTAGTTCGGCAGGGTGGAGGAGCAATCAGCCCCAGCATTTT
>many|16|TRBJ2-5|TRBV5-1|.
CASSPSRSRTQETQYF
TGCGCCAGCAGCCCATCCCGGTCTCGGACCCAAGAGACCCAGTACTTC
>.|16|TRBJ2-7|TRBV11-3|TRBD1
CASSSRGNRGYYEQYF
TGTGCCAGCAGCTCGAGGGGGAACAGGGGTTACTACGAGCAGTACTTC
>few|12|TRBJ1-4|TRBV28|TRBD1
CATGQGGEKLFF
TGTGCCACCGGACAGGGAGGTGAAAAACTGTTTTTT
>many|15|TRBJ2-3|TRBV28|TRBD1
CASSPPDRVTDTQYF
TGTGCCAGCAGTCCCCCGGACAGGGTCACAGATACGCAGTATTTT
>many|17|TRBJ1-1|TRBV6-5|.
CASSYKPFPQDNTEAFF
TGTGCCAGCAGTTACAAACCCTTCCCTCAGGATAACACTGAAGCTTTCTTT
>many|13|TRBJ1-5|TRBV30|.
CAWSQGFNQPQHF
TGTGCCTGGAGTCAGGGGTTCAATCAGCCCCAGCATTTT
>.|13|TRBJ2-3|TRBV4-1|.
CASSDLGTDTQYF
TGCGCCAGCAGCGATTTAGGAACAGATACGCAGTATTTT
>once|14|TRBJ2-1|TRBV4-2|TRBD2
CASSRASGSNEQFF
TGTGCCAGCAGTCGGGCTAGCGGTTCCAATGAGCAGTTCTTC
>.|16|TRBJ1-5|TRBV4-1|.
CASSQEGFMSNQPQHF
TGCGCCAGCAGCCAAGAGGGGTTTATGAGCAATCAGCCCCAGCATTTT
>few|13|TRBJ1-4|TRBV15|.
CATTAFGGEKLFF
TGTGCCACCACTGCCTTTGGCGGGGAAAAACTGTTTTTT
>many|14|TRBJ1-1|TRBV29-1|.
CSVVEDYGITEAFF
TGCAGCGTTGTGGAGGACTATGGAATAACTGAAGCTTTCTTT
>.|15|TRBJ2-3|TRBV7-2|TRBD2
CASSLDGTSPDTQYF
TGTGCCAGCAGCTTAGACGGGACTAGTCCAGATACGCAGTATTTT